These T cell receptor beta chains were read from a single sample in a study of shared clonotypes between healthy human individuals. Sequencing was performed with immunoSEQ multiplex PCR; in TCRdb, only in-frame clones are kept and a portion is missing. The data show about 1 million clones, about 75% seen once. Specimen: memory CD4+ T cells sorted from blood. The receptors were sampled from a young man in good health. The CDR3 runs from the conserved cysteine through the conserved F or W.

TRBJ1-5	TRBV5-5	CASSLESSSNQPQHF
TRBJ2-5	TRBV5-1	CASSLGQAQETQYF
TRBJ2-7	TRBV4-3	CASSQTSGPYEQYF
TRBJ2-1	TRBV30	CAWSRSGLAGAGEQFF
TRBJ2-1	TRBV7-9	CASSLDGAYNEQFF
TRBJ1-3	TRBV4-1	CASSQGGGQGGTSGNTIYF
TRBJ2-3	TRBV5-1	CASNDGGTDTQYF
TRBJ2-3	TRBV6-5	CASSRRGGDTQYF
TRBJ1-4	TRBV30	CAWSETGRDEKLFF
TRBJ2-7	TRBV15	CATSWDRGEQYF
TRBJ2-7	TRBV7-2	CASSPPSGYEQYF
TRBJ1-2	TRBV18	CASSPGQGTVSYTF
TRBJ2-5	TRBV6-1	CASSVASQETQYF
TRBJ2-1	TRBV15	CATSRSGAPGVYNEQFF
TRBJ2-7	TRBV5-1	CASSPTGTFEQYF
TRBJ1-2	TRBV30	CAWNVGQGIGYTF
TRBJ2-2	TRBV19	CASTSGRLGELFF
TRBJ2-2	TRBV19	CASSVAATNTGELFF
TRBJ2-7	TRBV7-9	CASSFPTGVQYF
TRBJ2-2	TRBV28	CASSMGGRDTGELFF
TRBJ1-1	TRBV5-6	CASSLIAGYLNTEAFF
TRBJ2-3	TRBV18	CASSPWGFPDTQYF
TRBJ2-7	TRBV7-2	CASSSRGGNYEQYF
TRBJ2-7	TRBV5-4	CASSSPGQGPYEQYF
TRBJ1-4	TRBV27	CASSFSRHNEKLFF
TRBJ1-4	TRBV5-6	CASRTRAGSGQGAREKLFF
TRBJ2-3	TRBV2	CASTALGSEIYTQYF
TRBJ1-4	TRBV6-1	CASALTGGDEKLFF
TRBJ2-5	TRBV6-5	CASSSGQRTRETQYF
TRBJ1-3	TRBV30	CAWSVGQGAGNTIYF
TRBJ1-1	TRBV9	CASSVDVSMNTEAFF
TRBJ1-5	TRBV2	CASRQGEVSNQPQHF
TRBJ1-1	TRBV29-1	CSVEKGSGGTEAFF
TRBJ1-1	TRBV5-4	CASSLDGIQTNTEAFF
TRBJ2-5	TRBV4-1	CASSQVAGMETQYF
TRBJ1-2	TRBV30	CAWSEPYPNYGYTF
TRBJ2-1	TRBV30	CAWNRGLSRNEQFF
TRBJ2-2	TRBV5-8	CASSAGTKDTGELFF
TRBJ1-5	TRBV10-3	CASRQYSNQPQHF
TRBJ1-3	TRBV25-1	CASSEKGSGNTIYF
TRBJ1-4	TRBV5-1	CASSKAEREKLFF
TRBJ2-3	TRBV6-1	CASSQAGGPADTQYF
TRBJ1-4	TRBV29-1	CSVEEGSLFF
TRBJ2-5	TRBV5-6	CASSLESTGETQYF
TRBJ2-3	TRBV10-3	CAITPGQGKDTQYF
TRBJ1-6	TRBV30	CASTEKGYNSPLHF
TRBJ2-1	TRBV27	CASSSLPGTTNSYNEQFF
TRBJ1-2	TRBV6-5	CASSPRSGHGYTF
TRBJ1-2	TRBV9	CASSADRGPGYTF
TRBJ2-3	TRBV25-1	CASSGSSGGSTDTQYF
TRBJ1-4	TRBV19	CASIGQGARGEKLFF
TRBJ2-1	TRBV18	CASSPGQTSYNEQFF